This record covers a single TCR beta chain. The data stem from a study of blood T cell repertoires in COVID-19. CDR1 is SEHNR, CDR2 FQNEAQ, per germline (reference sequence). CDR3 length: 16 residues. J was trimmed by 2 bases and V by 5 bases; bases with no gene match: 5. Measured with immunoSEQ multiplex PCR; TCRdb has only the in-frame clones, and not every one. The sample carries around 180,000 clones, under 85% recorded once. The receptor's source is a man in his sixties with active or convalescent COVID-19. The sample consisted of peripheral blood. The chain employs TRBV7-9 and TRBJ2-7; 14 bases align to TRBD2. CDR3 region: CASSKSTSGRAYEQYF. The CDR3, as DNA: TGTGCCAGCAGCAAATCGACTAGCGGGAGGGCCTACGAGCAGTACTTC.